This T cell receptor (beta chain) is drawn from a study of T cell repertoires in cytomegalovirus infection (dated by TCRdb to the late 2010s). For context, the study as a whole: Alongside well-studied HLA-B-restricted epitopes, the peptide stimulations were aimed at recently identified HLA-C-restricted CMV epitopes, whose presentation resists viral immunomodulation. Because public TCR beta signatures pointed to carriage of CMV infection together with the matching HLA type, the HLA type of each donor mattered for the analysis.

The instrument given in TCRdb is Illumina HiSeq 1500. TCRdb took the public reads, trimmed them with fastp at Q25, ran MiXCR for clone calling and kept in-frame beta chains. Each CDR3 protein appears once, grouped with its most common genes and DNA. A total of approximately 220,000 distinct CDR3 sequences appear in this sample, around 40% of them only once. The leading ten clones occupy approximately 59% of the sample. The sample's treatment or condition, from its label and the paper: in vitro stimulation with specific CMV peptide epitopes to enrich CMV-specific T cells. V and J lose 3 bases and 2 bases, and a span of 14 bases separates them. The CDR3, cysteine through phenylalanine, is 15 amino acids long. The retained sequence is limited to the CDR3, 45 bases, with the frame set at the first base. In the germline V gene (reference sequence), CDR1 corresponds to MNHEY and CDR2 to SMNVEV. Findings and caveats that apply to the study as a whole: Carriers of CMV infection plus the relevant HLA type were discriminated by the cumulative frequency of public TCR beta family members in the study cohort and in an independent roughly 400-donor cohort. The ex vivo response was dominated by HLA-C-restricted CMV-specific TCR beta clonotypes, which also provided the single most frequent clonotype in two of eight donors.

In this sample, this clonotype turned up a few times. It has no known antigen specificity. The record has no base qualities; no much larger clone is one base away. Source: CD8+ T cells from cultured PBMCs, taken from culture after CMV antigen stimulation. The rearranged chain carries TRBV27 and TRBJ2-7; the D gene is unclear. This receptor was identified in a human donor in good health (CMV status not recorded). Some clones in this sample may be carry-over from other donors' samples. The nucleotide sequence reads TGTGCCAGCAGTTTGAGCTTAGGTGGCCCCTACGAGCAGTACTTC. Translated, this gives CASSLSLGGPYEQYF.